Each of the 26 T cell receptor beta chains below was sequenced from the same sample in a study of identical twins. TCRdb itself ran the 5' RACE reads through MiXCR, one entry per CDR3 protein. The sample includes 550,000 to 800,000 distinct CDR3 sequences, roughly 7.2% seen only once; the top ten take 1.6%. The sample also formed part of further work on yellow fever vaccine responses in identical twins.

Material: PBMCs. These receptors all come from a woman aged 18-29 years in good health.

This clonotype was counted at least ten times. This rearrangement joins TRBV4-1 to TRBJ2-1, with D unclear. From germline, CDR1 is MGHRA and CDR2 YSYEKL. V lost 0 bases to trimming and J lost 0 bases, with 3 bases between them. The CDR3 is 14 residues long. The CDR3 is CASSQEPSYNEQFF. The CDR3 DNA reads as TGCGCCAGCAGCCAAGAACCCTCCTACAATGAGCAGTTCTTC.

The chain employs TRBV7-2 and TRBJ2-5; 8 positions agree with TRBD2. Germline-derived CDR1 and CDR2 are SGHTA and FQGNSA. This CDR3 comprises 15 residues. After removal of 1 base from V and 5 bases from J, the junction contained 6 bases not matched to a gene. CDR3 coding DNA: TGTGCCAGCAGCTTAGTTAGTGGACTAGCTGAGACCCAGTACTTC. Translating gives CASSLVSGLAETQYF.

This clonotype was detected ten times or more. The gene calls are TRBV24-1 and TRBJ2-2; 8 bases are a match to TRBD1. Losses at the gene ends were 7 bases for V and 2 bases for J; bases not matched to a gene: 8. The CDR3 is 16 residues long. Germline V gene data show CDR1 as KGHDR and CDR2 as SFDVKD. CDR3 bases: TGTGCCACCAGGGGCCCCGGGACAGGTAACACCGGGGAGCTGTTTTTT. Encoded protein: CATRGPGTGNTGELFF.

The genes are TRBV11-2 and TRBJ2-1, with 10 bases aligning to TRBD2. The CDR3 contains 15 residues. Per germline, CDR1 SGHAT and CDR2 FQNNGV. V was pared by 4 bases and J by 5 bases, with 5 bases of the junction left unmatched. DNA for the CDR3: TGTGCCAGCAGCTCAGCGGGGGGGCCCAACAATGAGCAGTTCTTC. It codes for CASSSAGGPNNEQFF.

The chain employs TRBV27 and TRBJ2-7; 10 bases match TRBD1. There are 14 residues in the CDR3. The germline V gene encodes CDR1 MNHEY and CDR2 SMNVEV (reference sequence). J was trimmed by 4 bases and V by 6 bases; bases with no gene match: 6. The CDR3 loop reads CASSSPDRGYEQYF. CDR3 nucleotide sequence: TGTGCCAGCAGCTCTCCGGACAGGGGGTACGAGCAGTACTTC.

At least ten counts were recorded for this clonotype. The genes are TRBV29-1 and TRBJ1-3; D is unclear. Deletions cut 8 bases from V and 0 bases from J, with 11 bases between. The CDR3 consists of 13 residues. From germline, CDR1 is SQVTM and CDR2 ANQGSEA. The DNA for the CDR3 is TGCAGCATCCGAGAGGGCTCTGGAAACACCATATATTTT. Translating gives CSIREGSGNTIYF.

This clonotype was observed a few times. The chain joins TRBV29-1 to TRBJ2-3; possibly TRBD2 for D (6 bases). The CDR3 is 13 residues long. Trimming pared 7 bases from V and 3 bases from J, leaving 14 bases between. CDR1 is SQVTM and CDR2 is ANQGSEA in the germline V gene. The CDR3 reads CSADGRGTDTQYF. CDR3 in DNA: TGCAGCGCTGATGGGCGGGGAACAGATACGCAGTATTTT.

This clonotype was picked up a small number of times. CDR3: CASTSSGSSDEQFF. As DNA, the CDR3 is TGTGCCAGCACTTCTAGCGGGAGTTCGGATGAGCAGTTCTTC. This chain uses TRBV9 with TRBJ2-1; 10 positions agree with TRBD2. Germline CDR1 SGDLS, CDR2 YYNGEE. Trimming took 6 bases from V and 8 from J; bases not matched to a gene: 8. The CDR3 extends over 14 amino acids.

In its sample, this clonotype was seen a few times. The V and J genes are TRBV6-1 and TRBJ2-1; 9 positions agree with TRBD2. V lost 7 bases and J lost 9; bases outside the gene matches: 13. Germline lookup yields CDR1 MNHNS and CDR2 SASEGT. The CDR3 consists of 15 residues. The CDR3, as DNA: TGTGCCAGCAAAGAGTGGAGCGGGAGGTCTGGTGAGCAGTTCTTC. Amino acids: CASKEWSGRSGEQFF.

There are many counts of this clonotype. The rearrangement links TRBV12-3 or TRBV12-4 to TRBJ1-2; 7 bases agree with TRBD1. This CDR3 spans 13 amino acids. J lost 5 bases, V lost 3 bases, and 3 bases had no gene match. CDR3 DNA sequence: TGTGCCAGCAGTTTGGGACAGCATTATGGCTACACCTTC. Translating gives CASSLGQHYGYTF.

This clonotype was counted ten times or more. The J gene is TRBJ2-1, the V gene TRBV28, with 8 nucleotides matching TRBD2. CDR3 size: 15 residues. Germline V CDR1 and CDR2: MDHEN, SYDVKM. V was pared by 9 bases and J by 6 bases, with 13 bases of the junction left unmatched. In nucleotides, the CDR3 is TGTGCCAGTTATGGGACGGGACTAGGTTTCAATGAGCAGTTCTTC. It translates to CASYGTGLGFNEQFF.

This clonotype was observed a few times. V usage is TRBV9 and J usage is TRBJ2-3; TRBD2 is a possible D gene (6 bases). The V and J ends lost 4 bases and 1 base respectively, with 13 bases between them. The CDR3 is 15 residues long. Germline assignment: CDR1 SGDLS and CDR2 YYNGEE. CDR3 nucleotide sequence: TGTGCCAGCAGCCCCCGGGACTCCCGCACAGATACGCAGTATTTT. Its translation: CASSPRDSRTDTQYF.

There are a few counts of this clonotype. In DNA, the CDR3 is TGTGCCAGTAGTATAGGTCCGGGAGCGGGTAATGAGCAGTTCTTC. Amino acids: CASSIGPGAGNEQFF. The J gene is TRBJ2-1, the V gene TRBV19; maybe TRBD2 (6 bases). This CDR3 has 15 residues. CDR1 LNHDA and CDR2 SQIVND come from the germline V gene (reference sequence). V was pared by 1 base and J by 7 bases, with 14 bases between.

This clonotype was found a few times. The chain recombines TRBV18 with TRBJ2-5; no firm D call. The length of the CDR3 is 13 residues. The germline V gene has CDR1 KGHSH and CDR2 LQKENI. V was shortened by 0 bases and J by 4 bases, with 6 bases between the two germline ends. This CDR3 is CASSPPVRETQYF. The CDR3 region has the DNA TGTGCCAGCTCACCACCGGTTAGAGAGACCCAGTACTTC.

This clonotype was detected ten times or more. This chain joins TRBV5-6 and TRBJ2-1, with 9 bases fitting TRBD2. V dropped 4 bases and J dropped 4; count of bases not matched to a gene: 12. Germline lookup yields CDR1 SGHDT and CDR2 YYEEEE. The CDR3 loop spans 17 amino acids. This chain's CDR3 is CASSKRTASGVYNEQFF. The CDR3 DNA sequence: TGTGCCAGCAGCAAACGTACGGCTAGCGGGGTATACAATGAGCAGTTCTTC.

This clonotype appeared many times. The chain recombines TRBV5-1 with TRBJ2-2; maybe TRBD2 (6 bases). Germline CDR1 reads SGHRS; CDR2 reads YFSETQ. The CDR3 runs to 15 residues. V gave up 4 bases and J gave up 1 base, with 11 bases separating them. CDR3 DNA: TGCGCCAGCAGCCGGGGGAGCGTGAACACCGGGGAGCTGTTTTTT. This gives the protein CASSRGSVNTGELFF.

This clonotype was recorded many times. This sequence joins TRBV6-5 and TRBJ1-4; unclear D gene. There are 13 residues in the CDR3. Per the germline V gene, CDR1 is MNHEY and CDR2 is SVGAGI. Trimming removed 0 bases from V and 7 bases from J, with 6 bases in between. CDR3 region: CASSYSEGEKLFF. The CDR3 DNA reads TGTGCCAGCAGTTACTCTGAAGGTGAAAAACTGTTTTTT.

This clonotype has more than one count but fewer than ten. V and J are TRBV15 and TRBJ1-1; 11 positions agree with TRBD1. The CDR3 runs to 15 residues. V lost 4 bases and J lost 4; bases outside the gene matches: 5. CDR1 and CDR2 (germline): LNHNV, YYDKDF (reference sequence). The CDR3, as DNA: TGTGCCACCAGCACCGGACAGGGGGCTGGCACTGAAGCTTTCTTT. It specifies CATSTGQGAGTEAFF.

The J gene is TRBJ2-3, the V gene TRBV10-3; D is undetermined. Trimming shortened V by 10 bases and J by 2 bases, and 13 bases separated the two germline ends. The germline CDR1 and CDR2 sequences are ENHRY and SYGVKD. The CDR3 runs 13 residues. The CDR3 spells CATKAPNTDTQYF. CDR3 DNA: TGTGCCACCAAAGCGCCCAACACAGATACGCAGTATTTT.

Many counts were recorded for this clonotype. The chain employs TRBV25-1 and TRBJ2-1; 8 nucleotides line up with TRBD1. J lost 3 bases, V lost 8 bases, and 9 bases had no gene match. Per germline, CDR1 MGHDK and CDR2 SYGVNS. This CDR3 has 15 amino acids. CDR3 nucleotides: TGTGCCAGCGACCCCGGGACAGGTTTCTACAATGAGCAGTTCTTC. It codes for CASDPGTGFYNEQFF.

V is TRBV27 and J is TRBJ2-4; TRBD2 is a possible D gene (7 bases). V was pared by 6 bases and J by 0 bases, with 9 bases between. Germline lookup yields CDR1 MNHEY and CDR2 SMNVEV (reference sequence). This CDR3 is 14 amino acids long. The CDR3 sequence is CASRRGGAKNIQYF. DNA of the CDR3: TGTGCCAGCAGGAGGGGGGGAGCCAAAAACATTCAGTACTTC.

This clonotype has just a few counts. The chain is built from TRBV28 and TRBJ1-6; D remains ambiguous. Trimming stripped 3 bases from V and 3 bases from J, with 6 bases between. The CDR3 has 14 amino acids. Germline CDR1 reads MDHEN; CDR2 reads SYDVKM. CDR3 residues: CASSLTYYNSPLHF. The CDR3 nucleotides read TGTGCCAGCAGTTTGACGTACTATAATTCACCCCTCCACTTT.

This clonotype was found many times. The rearrangement uses TRBV6-5 and TRBJ1-1, with TRBD1 identical over 8 bases. This CDR3 has 16 residues. V lost 4 bases to trimming and J lost 1 base; unmatched junction nucleotides: 8. From germline, CDR1 is MNHEY and CDR2 SVGAGI. DNA for the CDR3: TGTGCCAGCAGTTGGTGGAACACAGGGGGGAACACTGAAGCTTTCTTT. Translated, it gives CASSWWNTGGNTEAFF.

This clonotype came up a few times. V gene TRBV3-1 combines with J gene TRBJ2-5; D remains unclear. The germline CDR1 and CDR2 sequences are LGHDT and YNNKEL (reference sequence). Trimming removed 2 bases from V and 2 bases from J, with 6 bases in between. The CDR3 is made up of 13 amino acids. The chain's CDR3 is CASSQYTQETQYF. In nucleotides, the CDR3 is TGTGCCAGCAGCCAATACACACAAGAGACCCAGTACTTC.

This clonotype was recorded at least ten times. This chain links TRBV6-1 with TRBJ2-3; 13 bases are shared with TRBD2. Germline V gene sequence: CDR1 MNHNS, CDR2 SASEGT. The CDR3 extends over 16 amino acids. V dropped 6 bases and J dropped 0; count of bases not matched to a gene: 3. Here the CDR3 DNA reads TGTGCCAGCAGACGACTAGCGGGAGGCAGCACAGATACGCAGTATTTT. Amino acid sequence: CASRRLAGGSTDTQYF.

The chain has TRBV20-1 and TRBJ2-1; perhaps TRBD1 as D (6 bases). This CDR3 spans 16 amino acids. Germline V gives CDR1 DFQATT, CDR2 SNEGSKA (reference sequence). Trimming left V 0 bases short and J 6 bases short, with 18 bases between. CDR3 in DNA: TGCAGTGCTAGAGATCCCCGCAGGGGCTTTGGCAATGAGCAGTTCTTC. It is translated as CSARDPRRGFGNEQFF.